Below are 21 T cell receptor beta chains sequenced from a single sample in a study of CXCR3-negative and CXCR3-positive naive CD8 T cells. UMI-tagged TRB cDNA libraries were built via 5' RACE. TCRdb reprocessed the 5' RACE reads and stores each CDR3 protein as one record, lacking DNA. The table lists 4,500 to 7,000 distinct CDR3 sequences. What was sequenced was naive CXCR3- CD8+ T cells from blood. The subset: CD45RO-CCR7+CD27+CD95- naive CD8+ T cells lacking CXCR3 (TNR3-). Receptor source: a human donor in good health. Some clones in this sample may be carry-over from other donors' samples.

The chain combines TRBV30 with TRBJ1-1; TCRdb reports TRBD1, a call that lacks DNA to check it against. The CDR3 is 14 residues long. The germline CDR1 and CDR2 sequences are GTSNPN and SVGIG (reference sequence). CDR3: CAWSEGYVNTEAFF.

Measured by frequency, this clonotype is medium-sized. The J gene is TRBJ2-4, the V gene TRBV20-1. The CDR3 consists of 11 residues. From germline, CDR1 is DFQATT and CDR2 SNEGSKA (reference sequence). The CDR3 protein is CSARESGIQYF.

The genes are TRBV20-1 and TRBJ1-4. Germline CDR1 is DFQATT and CDR2 is SNEGSKA (reference sequence). The CDR3 length is 16 residues. Here the CDR3 reads CSASVGQRKTNEKLFF.

The CDR3 sequence is CASRLASSSYEQYF. This chain joins TRBV28 and TRBJ2-7. CDR3 length: 14 residues. Germline CDR1 MDHEN, CDR2 SYDVKM.

This clonotype is identified as medium-sized (0.01 to 0.1%) from frequency. The V call is TRBV27, the J call TRBJ2-7; the D call from TCRdb, TRBD1, cannot be confirmed without DNA. Germline CDR1 reads MNHEY; CDR2 reads SMNVEV (reference sequence). The CDR3 is made up of 21 amino acids. The CDR3 is CASSLRVAVGRGPSPSYEQYF.

According to its frequency, this clonotype is medium-sized (0.01 to 0.1%). The rearrangement uses TRBV29-1 and TRBJ2-7; TCRdb calls TRBD1, which cannot be checked without DNA. Looked up from germline, CDR1 is SQVTM and CDR2 is ANQGSEA. CDR3 length equals 13 residues. The CDR3 loop reads CSVTGTGLYEQYF.

Measured by frequency, this clonotype is medium-sized. CDR3 in amino acids: CASSAGTEEQYF. J is TRBJ2-7 and V is TRBV28; no DNA is available, so the TRBD1 call from TCRdb remains unchecked. Germline V CDR1 and CDR2: MDHEN, SYDVKM. The CDR3 runs 12 residues.

The rearrangement links TRBV3-1 to TRBJ2-7; as DNA is missing, the TRBD1 call by TCRdb cannot be tested. The CDR3 runs 16 residues. Germline V lookup: CDR1 LGHDT, CDR2 YNNKEL (reference sequence). The CDR3 is CASSQDWGATTWEQYF.

CDR3 protein: CATSAAGQGAGEQFF. The chain uses TRBV24-1 and TRBJ2-1; TCRdb reports TRBD1, a call that lacks DNA to check it against. This CDR3 spans 15 amino acids. Germline V gene sequence: CDR1 KGHDR, CDR2 SFDVKD.

The chain links TRBV2 to TRBJ1-2; the D gene TCRdb calls, TRBD1, cannot be checked with no DNA. Germline V lookup: CDR1 SNHLY, CDR2 FYNNEI. The CDR3 covers 16 residues. CDR3 residues: CASSETRHGRYYGYTF.

This chain uses TRBV7-9 with TRBJ2-7; TCRdb returns TRBD2, unconfirmable since there is no DNA. The CDR3 loop spans 13 amino acids. CDR1 is SEHNR and CDR2 is FQNEAQ in the germline V gene (reference sequence). Here the CDR3 reads CASSLGLAGEQYF.

According to its frequency, this clonotype is medium-sized. The CDR3 spells CASSFPVGGAGNTIYF. The chain employs TRBV28 and TRBJ1-3; with no DNA, the TCRdb D assignment of TRBD1 cannot be verified. CDR3 length: 16 residues. The germline V gene encodes CDR1 MDHEN and CDR2 SYDVKM.

This chain connects TRBV29-1 to TRBJ1-1; TCRdb's D call of TRBD1 is untestable without DNA. Germline CDR1 is SQVTM and CDR2 is ANQGSEA. The CDR3 extends over 12 amino acids. The CDR3 here is CSVLAGVTEAFF.

V and J are TRBV7-2 and TRBJ2-1; TCRdb gives TRBD1 as the D gene, but with no DNA this cannot be confirmed. Looked up from germline, CDR1 is SGHTA and CDR2 is FQGNSA. This CDR3 spans 14 amino acids. The CDR3 region is CASSFPGGNNEQFF.

This chain connects TRBV29-1 to TRBJ2-1. This CDR3 is built from 12 residues. The germline V gene has CDR1 SQVTM and CDR2 ANQGSEA. The CDR3 reads CSVEDLEAEQFF.

This clonotype is classed as medium-sized by frequency. The chain combines TRBV6-5 with TRBJ2-7. The germline V gene encodes CDR1 MNHEY and CDR2 SVGAGI. This CDR3 contains 16 residues. CDR3 amino acids: CASSSKPPGTSYEQYF.

J is TRBJ2-7 and V is TRBV6-2 or TRBV6-3; there is no DNA to check the TCRdb D call of TRBD2. This CDR3 spans 14 amino acids. Germline CDR1 and CDR2: MNHEY and SVGEGT. CDR3 amino acids: CATSQGLAAYEKYF.

The gene calls are TRBV13 and TRBJ2-7; there is no DNA to check the TCRdb D call of TRBD1. The CDR3 contains 13 residues. The germline V gene encodes CDR1 PRHDT and CDR2 FYEKMQ (reference sequence). The CDR3 region is CASSPQDSYEQYF. The full variable domain, rest sourced from reference TRBV13 and TRBJ2-7, is AAGVIQSPRHLIKEKRETATLKCYPIPRHDTVYWYQQGPGQDPQFLISFYEKMQSDKGSIPDRFSAQQFSDYHSELNMSSLELGDSALYFCASSPQDSYEQYFGPGTRLTVT.

J is TRBJ2-7 and V is TRBV3-1; TCRdb outputs TRBD1, but without DNA this stays unchecked. This CDR3 is 14 amino acids long. From germline, CDR1 is LGHDT and CDR2 YNNKEL (reference sequence). CDR3 amino acids: CASSQGQGSYEQYF.

By frequency, this clonotype registers medium-sized. The chain employs TRBV2 and TRBJ2-7; no DNA is available, so the TRBD2 call from TCRdb remains unchecked. In germline, CDR1 is SNHLY, CDR2 FYNNEI. CDR3 length: 15 amino acids. This CDR3 reads CASSYGERGGDEQYF.

The CDR3 here is CASTSSRAQETQYF. The chain uses TRBV25-1 and TRBJ2-5; TCRdb names TRBD2, which stays unverified in the absence of DNA. The CDR3 is 14 residues long. The germline V gene has CDR1 MGHDK and CDR2 SYGVNS.